The T cell receptor (beta chain) described here comes from a study of blood T cell repertoires in COVID-19. Study as a whole: Sources were T cells, B-cell-depleted T cells, or PBMCs; the material itself was cDNA or gDNA.

Adults between roughly 18 and 95 years of age took part from 24 US areas. The germline V gene encodes CDR1 SGHNT and CDR2 YENEEA. The CDR3 contains 14 residues. V gave up 5 bases and J gave up 4 bases; unmatched junction bases: 5. Using immunoSEQ multiplex PCR, the repertoire was profiled, and TCRdb retains in-frame clones only, with some absent. The table lists 130,000 or so clones, approximately 84% of them singletons. Sequences were obtained from PBMCs or T cells enriched from blood (not recorded which). The chain carries TRBV11-3 and TRBJ1-3, with TRBD1 matching 7 bases. This clonotype was sampled from a woman aged 50 to 65 with acute COVID-19. The chain's CDR3 is CASSTTGSGNTIYF. CDR3 sequence (DNA): TGTGCCAGCAGCACGACAGGGTCCGGAAACACCATATATTTT. The complete variable domain, with remaining parts taken from reference TRBV11-3 and TRBJ1-3, reads EAGVVQSPRYKIIEKKQPVAFWCNPISGHNTLYWYLQNLGQGPELLIRYENEEAVDDSQLPKDRFSAERLKGVDSTLKIQPAELGDSAVYLCASSTTGSGNTIYFGEGSWLTVV.